Shown below are 27 T cell receptor beta chains from a single sample sequenced in a study of graft-versus-host responses after intestinal transplantation. Measured with immunoSEQ multiplex PCR; TCRdb has only the in-frame clones, and not every one. Of approximately 100,000 clones in the sample, almost 90% were seen once. Which antigens these TCRs recognize remains unknown. The sequenced sample was unstimulated CD4+ T cells sorted from spleen or lymph node cells, obtained before intestinal transplant. All receptors derive from a human donor who received an intestinal transplant.

This clone was seen more than once but under ten times. The chain recombines TRBV7-3 with TRBJ2-1; a possible D gene is TRBD1 (5 bases). The CDR3 spans 13 residues. V was shortened by 5 bases and J by 5 bases, with 10 bases between the two germline ends. Looked up from germline, CDR1 is SGHTA and CDR2 is FQGTGA. CDR3 sequence reads: CASSNRLHNEQFF. The DNA for the CDR3 is TGTGCCAGCAGCAACAGGTTACACAATGAGCAGTTCTTC. Full variable domain (outside the CDR3, taken from reference TRBV7-3 and TRBJ2-1): GAGVSQTPSNKVTEKGKYVELRCDPISGHTALYWYRQSLGQGPEFLIYFQGTGAADDSGLPNDRFFAVRPEGSVSTLKIQRTERGDSAVYLCASSNRLHNEQFFGPGTRLTVL.

V gene TRBV11-2 combines with J gene TRBJ1-6; the match to TRBD1 covers 9 bases. With 5 bases clipped from V and 10 bases from J, the junction kept 9 bases outside the gene matches. This CDR3 is 15 amino acids long. Germline CDR1 SGHAT, CDR2 FQNNGV. The CDR3 DNA follows: TGTGCCAGCAGCCCAGGGACAGGGTGGTTGTCACCCCTCCACTTT. Protein: CASSPGTGWLSPLHF.

This rearrangement joins TRBV6-6 to TRBJ1-6; 8 bases are shared with TRBD1. V trimming: 5 bases; J trimming: 9 bases; junction bases outside the gene matches: 6. The CDR3 is made up of 14 amino acids. The germline V gene encodes CDR1 MNHNY and CDR2 SVGAGI (reference sequence). CDR3 loop: CASSPGQGRSPLHF. The CDR3 DNA sequence: TGTGCCAGCAGTCCCGGACAGGGCCGTTCACCCCTCCACTTT.

The chain employs TRBV2 and TRBJ1-4; D call uncertain. V dropped 6 bases and J dropped 0 bases, with 11 bases sitting between them. The CDR3 runs to 15 residues. Germline V gene data show CDR1 as SNHLY and CDR2 as FYNNEI. The CDR3 spells CASRTSVATNEKLFF. The CDR3 bases are TGTGCCAGCAGAACCTCAGTCGCAACTAATGAAAAACTGTTTTTT.

The gene calls are TRBV5-4 and TRBJ2-2; D unresolved. V dropped 0 bases and J dropped 1 base, with 4 bases sitting between them. Germline V gene sequence: CDR1 SGHNT, CDR2 YYREEE (reference sequence). The CDR3 loop spans 14 amino acids. The CDR3 protein is CASSLVQNTGELFF. CDR3 coding DNA: TGTGCCAGCAGCTTGGTTCAGAACACCGGGGAGCTGTTTTTT.

The chain combines TRBV6-5 with TRBJ1-5; a possible D gene is TRBD1 (5 bases). The germline V gene encodes CDR1 MNHEY and CDR2 SVGAGI. Trimming cost V 6 bases and J 4 bases, with 13 bases left between them. This CDR3 region has 14 residues. The CDR3 DNA sequence: TGTGCCAGCAGCCCGTCAGGGTGGAATCAGCCCCAGCATTTT. Translating it yields CASSPSGWNQPQHF.

V and J are TRBV5-6 and TRBJ2-1, with D possibly being TRBD2 (6 bases). CDR1 is SGHDT and CDR2 is YYEEEE in the germline V gene. Trimming took off 0 bases at V and 1 base at J, with 11 bases between the two ends. This CDR3 comprises 16 residues. The CDR3 bases are TGTGCCAGCAGCTTGGGTGGAGGGATTTCCTACAATGAGCAGTTCTTC. As protein: CASSLGGGISYNEQFF.

As to this clone: A junction boundary mismatches the germline segment, possibly from a read error. This CDR3 is also generated by other DNA sequences in the sample. The chain uses TRBV11-2 and TRBJ1-1, with 7 bases fitting TRBD1. The CDR3 runs to 15 residues. From germline, CDR1 is SGHAT and CDR2 FQNNGV. CDR3 nucleotide sequence: TGCGCCAGCAGCTTAGTGGGACAGCAGAACACTGAAGCTTTCTTT. It codes for CASSLVGQQNTEAFF.

The V gene is TRBV5-1, the J gene TRBJ1-6, with TRBD1 identical over 7 bases. V shed 3 bases and J 9 bases; nucleotides not matched to a gene: 9. The CDR3 extends over 15 amino acids. Germline V gene sequence: CDR1 SGHRS, CDR2 YFSETQ. The CDR3 region is CASSSWLTGSSPLHF. The DNA of the CDR3 is TGCGCCAGCAGCTCCTGGTTGACAGGGAGTTCACCCCTCCACTTT.

The chain has TRBV6-5 and TRBJ2-7, with 9 bases fitting TRBD2. This CDR3 has 14 amino acids. Germline lookup yields CDR1 MNHEY and CDR2 SVGAGI. With 10 bases clipped from V and 6 bases from J, the junction kept 13 bases outside the gene matches. CDR3 sequence (DNA): TGTGCCAACGCGGGGGGGCATTTGGCCGGCGAGCAGTACTTC. It specifies CANAGGHLAGEQYF.

This chain joins TRBV6-6 and TRBJ2-7, with TRBD1 as a possible D gene (6 bases). CDR3 size: 13 residues. Germline V gene lookup returns CDR1 MNHNY and CDR2 SVGAGI (reference sequence). V was cut by 0 bases and J by 8 bases, with 11 bases left in between. This chain's CDR3 is CASSYSPRGKQYF. DNA of the CDR3: TGTGCCAGCAGTTACTCTCCCAGGGGTAAGCAGTACTTC.

The rearrangement uses TRBV9 and TRBJ1-1; a possible D gene is TRBD1 (5 bases). In germline, CDR1 is SGDLS, CDR2 YYNGEE. The CDR3 consists of 13 residues. Trimming stripped 0 bases from V and 11 bases from J, with 14 bases between. The CDR3 is CASSVEGPGVAFF. CDR3 nucleotide sequence: TGTGCCAGCAGCGTAGAGGGGCCCGGCGTGGCTTTCTTT. The full variable domain, in which reference TRBV9 and TRBJ1-1 provide the parts outside the CDR3, is DSGVTQTPKHLITATGQRVTLRCSPRSGDLSVYWYQQSLDQGLQFLIQYYNGEERAKGNILERFSAQQFPDLHSELNLSSLELGDSALYFCASSVEGPGVAFFGQGTRLTVV.

V usage is TRBV4-1 and J usage is TRBJ2-4, with 9 bases identical to TRBD1. Unmatched junction bases numbered 15, after V lost 4 bases and J lost 2 bases. The germline gives CDR1 MGHRA, CDR2 YSYEKL. CDR3 length: 19 amino acids. The CDR3 here is CASSPGPRTGVHSKNIQYF. CDR3 in DNA: TGCGCCAGCAGCCCCGGACCCCGGACAGGGGTCCACTCCAAAAACATTCAGTACTTC.

V gene TRBV19 combines with J gene TRBJ1-1; D might be TRBD1 (5 bases). Per germline, CDR1 LNHDA and CDR2 SQIVND (reference sequence). The CDR3 totals 14 residues. Trimming removed 7 bases from V and 3 bases from J, with 15 bases in between. For the CDR3, the DNA is TGTGCCAGTACCCCCCGGAGGGGAGACACTGAAGCTTTCTTT. Translating gives CASTPRRGDTEAFF. The full variable domain, with the rest looked up from reference TRBV19 and TRBJ1-1, is DGGITQSPKYLFRKEGQNVTLSCEQNLNHDAMYWYRQDPGQGLRLIYYSQIVNDFQKGDIAEGYSVSREKKESFPLTVTSAQKNPTAFYLCASTPRRGDTEAFFGQGTRLTVV.

The chain joins TRBV6-1 to TRBJ2-2, with TRBD1 as a possible D gene (6 bases). V was shortened by 7 bases and J by 1 base, with 10 bases between the two germline ends. CDR3 length: 14 amino acids. Germline CDR1 and CDR2: MNHNS and SASEGT. The CDR3 DNA follows: TGTGCCAGCACTCCGGGACAGAACACCGGGGAGCTGTTTTTT. Translation gives CASTPGQNTGELFF.

The chain combines TRBV5-1 with TRBJ2-7; the D gene is possibly TRBD1 (5 bases). V lost 0 bases and J 0 bases, leaving 10 bases between the germline ends. Germline V CDR1 and CDR2: SGHRS, YFSETQ. The CDR3 sequence is 15 residues long. CDR3 nucleotide sequence: TGCGCCAGCAGCTTGGGGACACAGAGCTCCTACGAGCAGTACTTC. Amino acids: CASSLGTQSSYEQYF.

The rearrangement links TRBV11-2 to TRBJ1-1; 10 nucleotides agree with TRBD1. The V gene's germline CDR1 is SGHAT and CDR2 FQNNGV. V was pared by 7 bases and J by 7 bases, with 18 bases of the junction left unmatched. The CDR3 runs to 17 residues. CDR3 nucleotide sequence: TGTGCCAGCACCCCGGGGTTGGGGACAGGGGTTCCCCGTGAAGCTTTCTTT. It translates to CASTPGLGTGVPREAFF.

The chain employs TRBV18 and TRBJ1-6; D not resolved. V was clipped by 6 bases and J by 0 bases, with 6 bases between them. Germline CDR1 is KGHSH and CDR2 is LQKENI. This CDR3 region has 14 residues. The DNA of the CDR3 is TGTGCCAGCTCCGATAGCTCCTATAATTCACCCCTCCACTTT. Translation: CASSDSSYNSPLHF.

The V and J genes are TRBV6-5 and TRBJ2-2; D gene ambiguous. Looked up from germline, CDR1 is MNHEY and CDR2 is SVGAGI. The length of the CDR3 is 16 residues. The V end was cut by 2 bases, the J end by 0 bases, with 10 bases between. DNA for the CDR3: TGTGCCAGCAGTTACGCGGCCGTCGCGAACACCGGGGAGCTGTTTTTT. It yields the protein CASSYAAVANTGELFF.

Here the CDR3 DNA reads TGTGCCAGCAGTGAAGTTTGGGAGTGGGGGGGGACGCAGTATTTT. Translation: CASSEVWEWGGTQYF. The rearrangement uses TRBV6-1 and TRBJ2-3; 7 bases map to TRBD2. This CDR3 is 15 amino acids long. Germline values: CDR1 MNHNS, CDR2 SASEGT. V shed 1 base and J 9 bases; nucleotides not matched to a gene: 10.

This sequence joins TRBV5-4 and TRBJ1-4; D might be TRBD1 (5 bases). The germline CDR1 and CDR2 sequences are SGHNT and YYREEE (reference sequence). The CDR3 length is 15 residues. V was shortened by 4 bases and J by 3 bases, with 13 bases between the two germline ends. CDR3 DNA sequence: TGTGCCAGCAGCGCCGGGGGAGCTGCTAATGAAAAACTGTTTTTT. Amino acids: CASSAGGAANEKLFF. Complete variable domain (other parts from reference TRBV5-4 and TRBJ1-4): ETGVTQSPTHLIKTRGQQVTLRCSSQSGHNTVSWYQQALGQGPQFIFQYYREEENGRGNFPPRFSGLQFPNYSSELNVNALELDDSALYLCASSAGGAANEKLFFGSGTQLSVL.

Only one count was recorded for this clone. The chain couples TRBV7-9 to TRBJ2-3, with 8 bases fitting TRBD2. In germline, CDR1 is SEHNR, CDR2 FQNEAQ (reference sequence). The V and J ends lost 6 bases and 4 bases, in that order; junction bases with no gene match: 6. This CDR3 contains 14 residues. The CDR3 here is CASRVTSASDTQYF. The DNA for the CDR3 is TGTGCCAGCAGGGTGACTAGCGCGTCAGATACGCAGTATTTT.

This clone is a singleton in its sample. In nucleotides, the CDR3 is TGTGCCAGCAGCCCAGATGGTTTTTATTCACCCCTCCACTTT. Its translation: CASSPDGFYSPLHF. The chain is built from TRBV7-2 and TRBJ1-6; D remains ambiguous. Trimming pared 5 bases from V and 8 bases from J, leaving 13 bases between. The CDR3 length is 14 residues. The germline V gene encodes CDR1 SGHTA and CDR2 FQGNSA. Looking up the rest from reference TRBV7-2 and TRBJ1-6 gives the full variable domain: GAGVSQSPSNKVTEKGKDVELRCDPISGHTALYWYRQSLGQGLEFLIYFQGNSAPDKSGLPSDRFSAERTGGSVSTLTIQRTQQEDSAVYLCASSPDGFYSPLHFGNGTRLTVT.

This chain links TRBV19 with TRBJ2-2; 14 bases are shared with TRBD2. This CDR3 region has 17 residues. In germline, CDR1 is LNHDA, CDR2 SQIVND (reference sequence). After removal of 6 bases from V and 1 base from J, the junction contained 4 bases not matched to a gene. The CDR3 DNA reads TGTGCCAGTAGGACTAGCGGGGGGGCGTGGAACACCGGGGAGCTGTTTTTT. This codes for CASRTSGGAWNTGELFF.

The chain employs TRBV19 and TRBJ1-1; 7 nucleotides line up with TRBD1. The CDR3 spans 14 residues. Germline V gene sequence: CDR1 LNHDA, CDR2 SQIVND (reference sequence). Trimming took 3 bases from V and 10 from J; bases not matched to a gene: 11. CDR3 protein: CASSIRGRTGGAFF. Written as DNA, the CDR3 is TGTGCCAGTAGTATTAGGGGGAGGACAGGTGGAGCTTTCTTT.

This clone was seen once. The V gene is TRBV2, the J gene TRBJ2-4, with D possibly TRBD1 on 5 matching bases. CDR3 length: 14 amino acids. The V and J ends lost 6 bases and 2 bases respectively, with 11 bases between them. Germline V lookup: CDR1 SNHLY, CDR2 FYNNEI. The CDR3 loop is CASSPRATKNIQYF. Written as DNA, the CDR3 is TGTGCCAGCAGCCCCAGGGCTACCAAAAACATTCAGTACTTC.

This chain uses TRBV19 with TRBJ2-6; D unclear. Germline V gene lookup returns CDR1 LNHDA and CDR2 SQIVND (reference sequence). The CDR3 runs 17 residues. V lost 4 bases, J lost 0 bases, and 13 bases lay in between. CDR3 amino acids: CASSTLLGRSGANVLTF. Here the CDR3 DNA reads TGTGCCAGTAGTACCCTCCTAGGTCGCTCTGGGGCCAACGTCCTGACTTTC.